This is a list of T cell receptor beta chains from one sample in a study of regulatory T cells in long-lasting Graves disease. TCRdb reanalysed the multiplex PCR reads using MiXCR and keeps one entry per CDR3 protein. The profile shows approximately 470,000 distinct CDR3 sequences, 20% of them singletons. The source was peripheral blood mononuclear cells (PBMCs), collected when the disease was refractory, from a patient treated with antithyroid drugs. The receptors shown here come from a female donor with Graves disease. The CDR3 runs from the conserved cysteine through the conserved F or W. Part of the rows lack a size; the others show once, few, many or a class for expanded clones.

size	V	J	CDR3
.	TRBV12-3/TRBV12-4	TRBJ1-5	CASSPAGQDPAQPQHF
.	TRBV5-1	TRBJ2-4	CASSEPQGNIQYF
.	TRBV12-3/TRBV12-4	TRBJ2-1	CASTLWDRPNEQFF
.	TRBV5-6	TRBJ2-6	CASSLRGGARANVLTF
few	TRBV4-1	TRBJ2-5	CASSQEGGETQYF
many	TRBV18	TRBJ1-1	CASSWTDPNTEAFF
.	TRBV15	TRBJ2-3	CATSRERRRGSTDTQYF
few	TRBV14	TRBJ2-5	CASSQISLQETQYF
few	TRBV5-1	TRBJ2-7	CASSYGTSEVYEQYF
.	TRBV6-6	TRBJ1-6	CASSYLQGALHF
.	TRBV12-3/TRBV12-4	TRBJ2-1	CASSLTGISYNEQFF
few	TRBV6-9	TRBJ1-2	CASSYTRAGASHYGYTF
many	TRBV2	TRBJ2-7	CASTDPEASNYEQYF
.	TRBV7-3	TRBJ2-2	CASSSDRTGELFF
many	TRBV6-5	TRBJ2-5	CASSYSWEGGETQYF
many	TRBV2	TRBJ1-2	CASSEIFRGSGGYTF
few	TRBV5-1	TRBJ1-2	CASSGSGGYTF
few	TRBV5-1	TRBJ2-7	CASSPAGTGIYEQYF
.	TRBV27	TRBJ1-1	CASSFTLGGQGGTEAFF
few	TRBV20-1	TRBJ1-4	CSARRPLGKLFF
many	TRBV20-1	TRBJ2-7	CSAEHGTAYEQYF
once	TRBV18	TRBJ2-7	CASSPTGTGVYEQYF
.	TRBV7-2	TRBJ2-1	CASSLVVGVEQFF
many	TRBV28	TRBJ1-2	CASVDGPGGYTF
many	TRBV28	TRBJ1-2	CASTPLGSHGYTF
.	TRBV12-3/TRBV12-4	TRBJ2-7	CASSLGGLQSYEQYF
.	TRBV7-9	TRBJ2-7	CASSSTREAGREQYF
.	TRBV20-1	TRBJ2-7	CSARVQGGTYEQYF
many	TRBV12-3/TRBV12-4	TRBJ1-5	CASSFSPDRAQPQHF
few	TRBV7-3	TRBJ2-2	CASSLQAPSTGELFF
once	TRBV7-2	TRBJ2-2	CASETMNTGELFF
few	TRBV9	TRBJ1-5	CASSVVFFQPQHF
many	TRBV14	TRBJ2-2	CASSQFSGELFF
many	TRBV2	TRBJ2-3	CASTPRVFSTDTQYF
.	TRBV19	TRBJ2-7	CASSRDRVDEQYF
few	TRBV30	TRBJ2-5	CAWSIGTSGIPGRETQYF
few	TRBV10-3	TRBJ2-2	CAISDGGNTGELFF
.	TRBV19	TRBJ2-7	CAGSIAWTSGSYEQYF
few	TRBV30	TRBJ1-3	CAWSPGGGNTIYF
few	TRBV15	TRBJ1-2	CATSSRQIYGYTF
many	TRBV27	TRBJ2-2	CASSLFKATGELFF
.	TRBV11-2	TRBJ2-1	CASSLDALAGGRNEQFF
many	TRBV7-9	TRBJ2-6	CASSIRVSGANVLTF
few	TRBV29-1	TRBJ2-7	CSAVLTSGRGEQYF
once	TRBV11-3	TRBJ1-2	CASSLVQGAISDYGYTF
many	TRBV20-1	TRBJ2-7	CSASIAGGPGEQYF
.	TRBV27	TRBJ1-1	CASIPGPRQGIEAFF
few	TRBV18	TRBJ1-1	CASSPLLVAANTEAFF
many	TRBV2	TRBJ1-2	CASSDDLGTGPYGYTF
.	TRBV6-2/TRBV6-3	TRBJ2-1	CATTNRISYNEQFF
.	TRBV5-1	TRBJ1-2	CASSAKPTPPGYGYTF
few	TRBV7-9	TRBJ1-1	CASSLVDFGGQAFF
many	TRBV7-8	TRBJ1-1	CASSLDRYTEAFF
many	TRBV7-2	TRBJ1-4	CASSLVRGTNEKLFF